This is a list of T cell receptor beta chains from one sample in a study of T cell responses to AZD1222 COVID-19 vaccine. TCRdb keeps only in-frame clones here, not all; method: immunoSEQ multiplex PCR. The data show roughly 120,000 clones, 89% seen once. This sample comprised peripheral blood, obtained on day 0 of AZD1222 vaccination. All receptors come from an adult in good health. The conserved cysteine and the conserved F or W are not part of the CDR3 here. Fields, in order: V gene, J gene, clone size, D gene, CDR3 protein. The D gene is left open where the match is weak. Size is stated for part of the rows, as once, few or many counts, or as a class when the clone is expanded.

>TRBV19|TRBJ1-2|NA|TRBD1
ASTRGNLGTGPLNYGYT
>TRBV4-1|TRBJ1-3|few|NA
ASSQYTSGNTIY
>TRBV6-6|TRBJ1-3|once|NA
ASSYSDRGNTIY
>TRBV20-1|TRBJ1-1|NA|TRBD1
SASSGQGRQNTEAF
>TRBV6-5|TRBJ2-3|NA|NA
ASSYEGGTDTQY
>TRBV9|TRBJ2-6|NA|TRBD2
ASSSPSSGTGANVLT
>TRBV6-5|TRBJ1-1|NA|NA
ASSYFISDTEAF
>TRBV13|TRBJ2-3|NA|TRBD1
ASSPTGTDTQY
>TRBV7-2|TRBJ1-1|NA|NA
ASSLGQGYEAF
>TRBV27|TRBJ2-3|NA|TRBD2
ASSSPNRDYTDTQY
>TRBV30|TRBJ1-5|few|NA
AWSPGPRQPQH
>TRBV2|TRBJ2-2|few|TRBD2
AGERERTGELF
>TRBV30|TRBJ1-2|NA|NA
AWRSRARGYGYT
>TRBV18|TRBJ1-2|NA|NA
ASSRAGADYGYT
>TRBV27|TRBJ2-7|NA|TRBD1
ASSPLDRASYEQY